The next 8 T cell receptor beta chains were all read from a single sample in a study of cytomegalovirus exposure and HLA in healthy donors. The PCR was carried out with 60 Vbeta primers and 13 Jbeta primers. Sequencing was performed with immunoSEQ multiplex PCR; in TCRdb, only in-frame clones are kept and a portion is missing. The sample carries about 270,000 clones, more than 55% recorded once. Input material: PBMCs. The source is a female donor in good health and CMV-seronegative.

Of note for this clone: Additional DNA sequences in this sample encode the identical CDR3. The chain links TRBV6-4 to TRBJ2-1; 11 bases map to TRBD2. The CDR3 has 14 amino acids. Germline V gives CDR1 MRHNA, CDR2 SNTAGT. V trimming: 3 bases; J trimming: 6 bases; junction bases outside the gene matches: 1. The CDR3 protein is CASSEGLAGNEQFF. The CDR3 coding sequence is TGTGCCAGCAGTGAAGGACTAGCGGGCAATGAGCAGTTCTTC.

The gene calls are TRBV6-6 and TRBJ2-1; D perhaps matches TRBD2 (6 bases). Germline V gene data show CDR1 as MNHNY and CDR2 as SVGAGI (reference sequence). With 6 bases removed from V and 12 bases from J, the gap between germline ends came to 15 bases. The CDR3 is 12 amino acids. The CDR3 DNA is TGTGCCAGCAGGACGGCGGGACTTTGGCAGTTCTTC. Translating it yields CASRTAGLWQFF.

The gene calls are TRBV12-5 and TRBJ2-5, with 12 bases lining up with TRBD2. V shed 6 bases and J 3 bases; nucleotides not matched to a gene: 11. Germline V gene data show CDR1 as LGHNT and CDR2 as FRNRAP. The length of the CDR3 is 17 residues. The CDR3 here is CASGLTWTSGMKETQYF. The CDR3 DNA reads TGTGCTAGTGGCTTAACCTGGACTAGCGGGATGAAAGAGACCCAGTACTTC.

The CDR3 region has the DNA TGTGCCAGCACCCAGACAGGGGTTGGAGAGCAGTACTTC. As protein: CASTQTGVGEQYF. The rearrangement joins TRBV6-1 to TRBJ2-7; 8 nucleotides line up with TRBD1. V shed 7 bases and J 7 bases; nucleotides not matched to a gene: 9. The CDR3 length is 13 residues. From germline, CDR1 is MNHNS and CDR2 SASEGT.

Here the CDR3 DNA reads TGTGCCAGCAGTGGCGGGACTAGCGGGAGCTACGAGCAGTACTTC. It codes for CASSGGTSGSYEQYF. This sequence joins TRBV6-5 and TRBJ2-7; 14 nucleotides match TRBD2. V trimming: 5 bases; J trimming: 3 bases; junction bases outside the gene matches: 3. The CDR3 spans 15 residues. Germline CDR1 MNHEY, CDR2 SVGAGI.

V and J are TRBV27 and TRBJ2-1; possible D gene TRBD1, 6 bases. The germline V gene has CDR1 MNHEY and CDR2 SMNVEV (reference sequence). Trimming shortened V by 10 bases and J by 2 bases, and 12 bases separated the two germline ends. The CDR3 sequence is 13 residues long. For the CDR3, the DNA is TGTGCCACCAAGGACAGCCCCTACAATGAGCAGTTCTTC. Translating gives CATKDSPYNEQFF.

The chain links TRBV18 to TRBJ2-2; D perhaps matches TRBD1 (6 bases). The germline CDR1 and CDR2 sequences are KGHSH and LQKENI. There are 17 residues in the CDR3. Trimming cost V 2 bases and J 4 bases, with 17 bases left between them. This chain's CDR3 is CASSPSRQARGTGELFF. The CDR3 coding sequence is TGTGCCAGCTCACCATCCCGACAGGCACGGGGCACCGGGGAGCTGTTTTTT.

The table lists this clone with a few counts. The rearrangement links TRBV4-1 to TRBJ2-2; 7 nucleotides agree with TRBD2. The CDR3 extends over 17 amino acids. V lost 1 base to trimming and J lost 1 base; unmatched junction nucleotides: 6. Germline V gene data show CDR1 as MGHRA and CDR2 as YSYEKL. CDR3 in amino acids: CASSQAGRAENTGELFF. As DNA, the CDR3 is TGCGCCAGCAGCCAAGCGGGGAGGGCAGAGAACACCGGGGAGCTGTTTTTT.